These 30 T cell receptor beta chains came from one sample sequenced in a study of blood T cell repertoires in COVID-19. Produced via immunoSEQ multiplex PCR; TCRdb's table is partial and in-frame only. The repertoire includes some 110,000 clones, around 81% of them detected once, and roughly a tenth sits in the top ten. Sequenced sample: peripheral blood. The origin of the receptors is a woman in her seventies with acute or convalescent COVID-19.

The CDR3 loop is CASSHGYTEAFF. In DNA, the CDR3 is TGTGCCAGCAGCCACGGTTACACTGAAGCTTTCTTT. The chain uses TRBV3-1 (or the pseudogene TRBV3-2) and TRBJ1-1; no definite D call. Deletions cut 3 bases from V and 3 bases from J, with 5 bases between. CDR3 length: 12 amino acids. The germline V gene encodes CDR1 LGHDT and CDR2 YNNKEL (reference sequence).

The rearrangement links TRBV2 to TRBJ1-1, with TRBD1 as a possible D gene (5 bases). CDR3 size: 14 residues. Germline V lookup: CDR1 SNHLY, CDR2 FYNNEI. V was pared by 6 bases and J by 2 bases, with 13 bases between. The CDR3 is CASRDGGDNTEAFF. CDR3 sequence (DNA): TGTGCCAGCAGGGACGGGGGAGACAACACTGAAGCTTTCTTT.

V is TRBV19 and J is TRBJ2-7, with TRBD1 matching over 8 bases. V trimming: 3 bases; J trimming: 2 bases; junction bases outside the gene matches: 0. The V gene's germline CDR1 is LNHDA and CDR2 SQIVND (reference sequence). The CDR3 contains 13 residues. CDR3 loop: CASSMGQAYEQYF. As DNA, the CDR3 is TGTGCCAGTAGTATGGGACAGGCCTACGAGCAGTACTTC.

The chain uses TRBV19 and TRBJ2-2, with D perhaps TRBD2 (7 bases). The CDR3 length is 14 residues. Germline CDR1 LNHDA, CDR2 SQIVND (reference sequence). The V and J ends lost 7 bases and 5 bases respectively, with 14 bases between them. CDR3 in amino acids: CASKLAGATGELFF. The CDR3 DNA is TGTGCCAGTAAACTGGCGGGGGCGACCGGGGAGCTGTTTTTT.

V usage is TRBV5-5 and J usage is TRBJ2-3, with 15 bases matching TRBD2. CDR3 length: 18 residues. The germline V gene has CDR1 SGHKS and CDR2 YYEKEE (reference sequence). Trimming took 2 bases from V and 1 from J; bases not matched to a gene: 5. The CDR3 is CASSFGTSGRRGTDTQYF. CDR3 nucleotide sequence: TGTGCCAGCAGCTTCGGGACTAGCGGGAGGAGGGGCACAGATACGCAGTATTTT.

The V and J genes are TRBV4-1 and TRBJ1-5; the match to TRBD1 covers 9 bases. The CDR3 is 16 amino acids. CDR1 is MGHRA and CDR2 is YSYEKL in the germline V gene. J was trimmed by 7 bases and V by 0 bases; bases with no gene match: 7. CDR3 in amino acids: CASSQDHGTGRQPQHF. The CDR3 DNA sequence: TGCGCCAGCAGCCAAGACCATGGGACAGGGCGGCAGCCCCAGCATTTT.

The chain recombines TRBV28 with TRBJ2-3; D perhaps matches TRBD2 (5 bases). Germline V lookup: CDR1 MDHEN, CDR2 SYDVKM. V was pared by 3 bases and J by 4 bases, with 14 bases between. There are 15 residues in the CDR3. This CDR3 reads CASSFVAQKADTQYF. CDR3 coding DNA: TGTGCCAGCAGTTTCGTAGCGCAGAAGGCAGATACGCAGTATTTT.

CDR3 sequence: CASSQTRGRNTGELFF. For the CDR3, the DNA is TGCGCCAGCAGCCAAACCAGAGGCAGGAACACCGGGGAGCTGTTTTTT. The chain is built from TRBV4-3 and TRBJ2-2; D gene ambiguous. In germline, CDR1 is LGHNA, CDR2 YSLEER. With 2 bases removed from V and 1 base from J, the gap between germline ends came to 11 bases. This CDR3 is built from 16 residues.

The chain joins TRBV4-1 to TRBJ1-4, with D tentatively TRBD1 (5 bases). The CDR3 is 15 amino acids. Germline CDR1 MGHRA, CDR2 YSYEKL. V was shortened by 2 bases and J by 8 bases, with 15 bases between the two germline ends. For the CDR3, the DNA is TGCGCCAGCAGCCAAATAGGACAAGCGAACGAAAAACTGTTTTTT. Residues: CASSQIGQANEKLFF.

The rearrangement uses TRBV6-5 and TRBJ2-2; D gene unclear. This CDR3 has 15 residues. Germline loops: CDR1 MNHEY, CDR2 SVGAGI. V shed 0 bases and J shed 6 bases, with 11 bases lying between them. Here the CDR3 reads CASSYSTPSPGELFF. DNA of the CDR3: TGTGCCAGCAGTTACTCAACACCTTCCCCCGGGGAGCTGTTTTTT.

The V and J genes are TRBV2 and TRBJ1-5; 7 bases map to TRBD1. Germline loops: CDR1 SNHLY, CDR2 FYNNEI. With 3 bases clipped from V and 10 bases from J, the junction kept 6 bases outside the gene matches. The CDR3 totals 13 residues. CDR3 bases: TGTGCCAGCAGTGAGACAGGGAGTGACCCCCAGCATTTT. Its translation: CASSETGSDPQHF.

This chain connects TRBV25-1 to TRBJ1-1, with no clear D. This CDR3 has 15 amino acids. The V end lost 5 bases, the J end lost 0 bases, and 13 bases lay between the germline ends. CDR1 and CDR2 from the germline V gene are MGHDK and SYGVNS. CDR3 region: CASSSATTLNTEAFF. In nucleotides, the CDR3 is TGTGCCAGCAGTTCAGCCACTACTCTGAACACTGAAGCTTTCTTT.

This clone occurred a few times. The gene calls are TRBV7-9 and TRBJ1-1; 8 bases agree with TRBD1. The CDR3 sequence is 15 residues long. CDR1 is SEHNR, CDR2 FQNEAQ, per germline (reference sequence). V was clipped by 5 bases and J by 5 bases; unmatched bases: 10. CDR3 bases: TGTGCCAGCAGCCCCAAGGGACAGGAAGGGACTGAAGCTTTCTTT. Amino acid sequence: CASSPKGQEGTEAFF.

A single count supports this clone. The chain has TRBV2 and TRBJ1-4, with 9 bases that match TRBD1. V shed 11 bases, J shed 3 bases, and the junction held 7 bases outside the gene matches. The CDR3 contains 14 residues. Germline V gene lookup returns CDR1 SNHLY and CDR2 FYNNEI. CDR3 in DNA: TGTGCCTCCCAACAGGGGGCCGCTAATGAAAAACTGTTTTTT. This gives the protein CASQQGAANEKLFF.

This chain links TRBV7-2 with TRBJ2-7; 12 bases map to TRBD2. This CDR3 has 16 amino acids. Germline lookup yields CDR1 SGHTA and CDR2 FQGNSA. The junction had 4 bases not matched to a gene; V was cut back by 0 bases and J by 4 bases. CDR3 sequence (DNA): TGTGCCAGCAGCTTAGCGGCTAGCGGGGGGGTATACGAGCAGTACTTC. Translation gives CASSLAASGGVYEQYF.

J is TRBJ1-2 and V is TRBV11-2; 10 nucleotides align to TRBD1. Germline V CDR1 and CDR2: SGHAT, FQNNGV. CDR3 length: 13 residues. The trim removed 5 bases at V and 7 bases at J, leaving 4 bases unmatched. The CDR3 spells CASSAGQGSGYTF. The CDR3 DNA reads as TGTGCCAGCAGCGCGGGACAGGGGAGTGGCTACACCTTC. Based on the CDR3 plus reference TRBV11-2 and TRBJ1-2, the full variable domain is EAGVAQSPRYKIIEKRQSVAFWCNPISGHATLYWYQQILGQGPKLLIQFQNNGVVDDSQLPKDRFSAERLKGVDSTLKIQPAKLEDSAVYLCASSAGQGSGYTFGSGTRLTVV.

V and J are TRBV3-1 (or the pseudogene TRBV3-2) and TRBJ2-3; 12 bases agree with TRBD2. V was clipped by 1 base and J by 4 bases; unmatched bases: 9. The CDR3 has 18 residues. Germline loops: CDR1 LGHDT, CDR2 YNNKEL (reference sequence). The CDR3, as DNA: TGTGCCAGCAGCCAAGGGACCAGACTAGCGGGAGTGCCAGATACGCAGTATTTT. Protein product: CASSQGTRLAGVPDTQYF.

This chain joins TRBV4-1 and TRBJ1-2, with TRBD1 matching over 7 bases. V gave up 0 bases and J gave up 4 bases; unmatched junction bases: 5. Germline CDR1 MGHRA, CDR2 YSYEKL. The CDR3 consists of 15 residues. This chain's CDR3 is CASSQDQTGPYGYTF. In nucleotides, the CDR3 is TGCGCCAGCAGCCAAGATCAGACAGGGCCCTATGGCTACACCTTC.

The J gene is TRBJ2-1, the V gene TRBV5-1, with TRBD2 matching over 11 bases. Germline loops: CDR1 SGHRS, CDR2 YFSETQ. With 4 bases clipped from V and 8 bases from J, the junction kept 17 bases outside the gene matches. The CDR3 runs to 18 residues. CDR3 bases: TGCGCCAGCAGCCCGAGTCATGGAAGCCTAGCGGGGGGTCATGAGCAGTTCTTC. This gives the protein CASSPSHGSLAGGHEQFF.

V is TRBV4-1 and J is TRBJ1-5; maybe TRBD1 (6 bases). V was pared by 2 bases and J by 1 base, with 12 bases between. From germline, CDR1 is MGHRA and CDR2 YSYEKL. The CDR3 extends over 16 amino acids. In DNA form, the CDR3 reads TGCGCCAGCAGCCAACCGGGGGGCCAGAGCAATCAGCCCCAGCATTTT. Protein sequence: CASSQPGGQSNQPQHF.

The chain recombines TRBV24-1 with TRBJ2-7; possibly TRBD2 for D (6 bases). CDR1 is KGHDR, CDR2 SFDVKD, per germline. V was trimmed by 5 bases and J by 4 bases, leaving 8 bases between them. CDR3 length: 12 amino acids. The CDR3 protein is CATSVGGYEQYF. CDR3 nucleotide sequence: TGTGCCACCAGTGTCGGGGGATACGAGCAGTACTTC.

The gene calls are TRBV2 and TRBJ2-3; 9 bases are shared with TRBD2. Germline V gives CDR1 SNHLY, CDR2 FYNNEI. CDR3 length: 15 amino acids. The trim removed 1 base at V and 4 bases at J, leaving 3 bases unmatched. The CDR3 nucleotides are TGTGCCAGCAGTGAAGTCCAGCGGGGGGCAGATACGCAGTATTTT. Amino acids: CASSEVQRGADTQYF.

V gene TRBV29-1 combines with J gene TRBJ1-2, with 7 bases matching TRBD1. With V trimmed by 7 bases and J by 2 bases, 4 bases remained unmatched. CDR3 length: 12 amino acids. The germline CDR1 and CDR2 sequences are SQVTM and ANQGSEA. CDR3 nucleotide sequence: TGCAGCGGGCGACAGGGAAACTATGGCTACACCTTC. Translation: CSGRQGNYGYTF.

This clone was found a few times. CDR3 DNA: TGTGCCAGCAGCTTAGGACAGGGGGCCTACGAGCAGTACTTC. Residues: CASSLGQGAYEQYF. The V gene is TRBV7-2, the J gene TRBJ2-7, with 9 bases aligning to TRBD1. CDR3 length: 14 residues. CDR1 and CDR2 (germline): SGHTA, FQGNSA. The trim removed 1 base at V and 2 bases at J, leaving 0 bases unmatched.

The chain links TRBV19 to TRBJ2-7, with 13 bases identical to TRBD2. Germline lookup yields CDR1 LNHDA and CDR2 SQIVND (reference sequence). The CDR3 totals 15 residues. The V gene end was trimmed by 3 bases and the J gene end by 6 bases; junction bases not matched to a gene: 5. This CDR3 is CASSMQLAGGFEQYF. The CDR3 DNA is TGTGCCAGTAGTATGCAACTAGCGGGAGGGTTCGAGCAGTACTTC.

This chain uses TRBV2 with TRBJ2-5, with D unresolved. The length of the CDR3 is 15 residues. Looked up from germline, CDR1 is SNHLY and CDR2 is FYNNEI. The ends were cut back, 2 bases at V and 5 bases at J, with 15 bases in the middle. The CDR3 is CASSEQVTAGETQYF. The CDR3 DNA reads TGTGCCAGCAGTGAACAAGTTACGGCCGGGGAGACCCAGTACTTC.

In this sample, this clone turned up a few times. This chain links TRBV30 with TRBJ1-2; TRBD1 is a possible D gene (6 bases). Trimming left V 1 base short and J 4 bases short, with 10 bases between. The CDR3 has 13 amino acids. Germline assignment: CDR1 GTSNPN and CDR2 SVGIG (reference sequence). The CDR3: CAWSADRPYGYTF. CDR3 bases: TGTGCCTGGAGTGCTGACAGGCCCTATGGCTACACCTTC.

Written as DNA, the CDR3 is TGTGCCAGAGACAGTAAAAATCAGCCCCAGCATTTT. The encoded protein is CARDSKNQPQHF. The chain carries TRBV2 and TRBJ1-5; D possibly corresponds to TRBD1 (5 bases). Germline CDR1 is SNHLY and CDR2 is FYNNEI. The V end lost 9 bases, the J end lost 4 bases, and 10 bases lay between the germline ends. The CDR3 runs 12 residues.

The CDR3 region is CASSPWGGPDYGYTF. The CDR3 DNA reads TGTGCCAGTAGTCCTTGGGGGGGGCCGGACTATGGCTACACCTTC. The J gene is TRBJ1-2, the V gene TRBV19, with TRBD1 as a possible D gene (6 bases). Trimming removed 5 bases from V and 3 bases from J, with 16 bases in between. CDR1 and CDR2 from the germline V gene are LNHDA and SQIVND (reference sequence). The CDR3 has 15 amino acids. The full variable domain, completed using reference TRBV19 and TRBJ1-2, is DGGITQSPKYLFRKEGQNVTLSCEQNLNHDAMYWYRQDPGQGLRLIYYSQIVNDFQKGDIAEGYSVSREKKESFPLTVTSAQKNPTAFYLCASSPWGGPDYGYTFGSGTRLTVV.

V gene TRBV29-1 combines with J gene TRBJ2-2; 12 bases line up with TRBD2. V was clipped by 3 bases and J by 5 bases; unmatched bases: 1. This CDR3 has 14 amino acids. Germline CDR1 reads SQVTM; CDR2 reads ANQGSEA. The CDR3 here is CSVDLAGGTGELFF. The CDR3 DNA reads as TGCAGCGTTGACCTAGCGGGAGGGACCGGGGAGCTGTTTTTT.